The 29 T cell receptor beta chains below were found in one sample sequenced in a study of blood T cells in healthy people across ages. Combining a sample-barcoded 5' primer with a J-beta primer mix, a second PCR ran for about 6 to 12 cycles. Each CDR3 protein gets one entry after TCRdb re-called the 5' RACE reads with MiXCR. There are over 1,500,000 distinct CDR3 sequences in the sample; 49% occur only once, and approximately 2% lies in the top ten. Sequencing input: blood. The receptors derive from a woman aged 40 to 50 in good health.

This chain links TRBV6-1 with TRBJ2-3, with 8 bases identical to TRBD1. Germline V lookup: CDR1 MNHNS, CDR2 SASEGT. The CDR3 sequence is 20 residues long. The trim removed 5 bases at V and 1 base at J, leaving 20 bases unmatched. This CDR3 is CASSIPGTGSPKGRTDTQYF. The CDR3 bases are TGTGCCAGCAGTATCCCCGGGACAGGATCGCCAAAGGGGCGCACAGATACGCAGTATTTT.

A note on this clonotype: One junction end does not reproduce the germline sequence, and a read error may be involved. V usage is TRBV19 and J usage is TRBJ1-5, with D maybe TRBD1 (5 bases). Germline V gene data show CDR1 as LNHDA and CDR2 as SQIVND (reference sequence). The CDR3 contains 13 residues. Here the CDR3 reads CASRKQVNQPRHF. CDR3 nucleotides: TGTGCCAGTAGAAAACAGGTTAATCAGCCCCGGCATTTT.

The chain couples TRBV4-1 to TRBJ2-1; 9 nucleotides line up with TRBD1. Germline-derived CDR1 and CDR2 are MGHRA and YSYEKL. J gave up 2 bases and V 0 bases, and 5 bases lay outside the gene matches. This CDR3 has 17 residues. The CDR3 sequence is CASSQEATGGTYNEQFF. In DNA, the CDR3 is TGCGCCAGCAGCCAAGAGGCAACAGGGGGCACCTACAATGAGCAGTTCTTC.

This clonotype was seen more than once but under ten times. The chain has TRBV29-1 and TRBJ2-1; 7 bases are a match to TRBD1. The CDR3 extends over 13 amino acids. V lost 4 bases to trimming and J lost 2 bases; unmatched junction nucleotides: 2. Germline assignment: CDR1 SQVTM and CDR2 ANQGSEA. The DNA of the CDR3 is TGCAGCGTTGCAACAGGGGCCTACAATGAGCAGTTCTTC. Protein sequence: CSVATGAYNEQFF.

This rearrangement joins TRBV28 to TRBJ2-7; D is undetermined. Trimming shortened V by 5 bases and J by 1 base, and 9 bases separated the two germline ends. Germline CDR1 reads MDHEN; CDR2 reads SYDVKM. This CDR3 has 13 residues. The CDR3 sequence is CASSDTGSYEQYF. The CDR3 bases are TGTGCCAGCAGTGACACCGGGTCCTACGAGCAGTACTTC.

The V and J genes are TRBV12-3 or TRBV12-4 and TRBJ2-7; 8 bases agree with TRBD1. CDR3 length: 15 residues. Losses at the gene ends were 6 bases for V and 6 bases for J; bases not matched to a gene: 13. As DNA, the CDR3 is TGTGCCAGCAGCCCCATGACAGGGGCCAACTGCGAGCAGTACTTC. It codes for CASSPMTGANCEQYF.

This clonotype was detected a few times. The chain joins TRBV21-1 to TRBJ2-1; the table calls TRBD1, which could not be checked here. TRBV21-1 represents a pseudogene. The CDR3 has 15 amino acids. This CDR3 reads CASSDRGKSYNEQFF. The DNA of the CDR3 is TGTGCCAGCAGCGACAGGGGGAAGAGTTACAATGAGCAGTTCTTC.

This chain joins TRBV6-5 and TRBJ1-2, with 8 bases aligning to TRBD1. This CDR3 contains 19 residues. V lost 2 bases to trimming and J lost 1 base; unmatched junction nucleotides: 15. Germline loops: CDR1 MNHEY, CDR2 SVGAGI. The CDR3 region has the DNA TGTGCCAGCAGTTACAGGCGGCCAGACCGGGACAGGCATAACTATGGCTACACCTTC. Translated, it gives CASSYRRPDRDRHNYGYTF.

This chain uses TRBV2 with TRBJ1-2, with TRBD1 as a possible D gene (6 bases). With 7 bases removed from V and 8 bases from J, the gap between germline ends came to 26 bases. The germline V gene has CDR1 SNHLY and CDR2 FYNNEI. The CDR3 extends over 16 amino acids. Written as DNA, the CDR3 is TGTGCCAGCACTAACAGGGATAACATCCTAACTATCGGCTACACCTTC. The encoded protein is CASTNRDNILTIGYTF.

This clonotype came up a few times. The rearrangement joins TRBV6-2 or TRBV6-3 to TRBJ2-4; TRBD1 aligns across 10 bases. The DNA matches TRBJ2-7 better at its end, which makes the J call doubtful. The CDR3 sequence is 14 residues long. Per germline, CDR1 MNHEY and CDR2 SVGEGT. This CDR3 reads CASSYGTGVYEQYF. In DNA form, the CDR3 reads TGTGCCAGCAGTTATGGGACAGGGGTCTACGAGCAGTACTTC.

The chain couples TRBV7-2 to TRBJ1-2; D is unclear. CDR1 SGHTA and CDR2 FQGNSA come from the germline V gene. V was clipped by 4 bases and J by 4 bases, with 7 bases between them. The CDR3 has 12 residues. CDR3 protein: CASSYQVYGYTF. In nucleotides, the CDR3 is TGTGCCAGCAGCTACCAAGTCTATGGCTACACCTTC.

V gene TRBV4-1 combines with J gene TRBJ2-1; 9 bases line up with TRBD2. Germline V gene data show CDR1 as MGHRA and CDR2 as YSYEKL. The CDR3 loop spans 16 amino acids. With 3 bases clipped from V and 2 bases from J, the junction kept 5 bases outside the gene matches. This CDR3 reads CASSQGLAQAYNEQFF. The CDR3 DNA follows: TGCGCCAGCAGCCAGGGACTAGCCCAGGCCTACAATGAGCAGTTCTTC.

The chain couples TRBV10-3 to TRBJ1-6, with D possibly being TRBD1 (6 bases). V gave up 6 bases and J gave up 12 bases, with 18 bases separating them. Germline CDR1 ENHRY, CDR2 SYGVKD. The length of the CDR3 is 14 residues. DNA of the CDR3: TGTGCCATCAGCCCAAGGGACACTACGGAACCCCTCCACTTT. It yields the protein CAISPRDTTEPLHF.

A word on this clonotype: One end of the junction is discordant with germline, which a read error may explain. V is TRBV4-3 and J is TRBJ2-5, with 8 bases lining up with TRBD2. Germline lookup yields CDR1 LGHNA and CDR2 YSLEER. This CDR3 contains 17 residues. The CDR3 DNA reads TGCGCCGGCAGCCAAGGTCGAAGGGCGGGGGGACAAGAGACCCAGTACTTC. Residues: CAGSQGRRAGGQETQYF.

The V gene is TRBV6-6, the J gene TRBJ1-6, with D possibly TRBD1 on 6 matching bases. The CDR3 contains 14 residues. The V and J ends lost 6 bases and 10 bases respectively, with 16 bases between them. CDR1 is MNHNY and CDR2 is SVGAGI in the germline V gene (reference sequence). The CDR3 here is CASRNRVEGSPLHF. The CDR3 DNA is TGTGCCAGCAGAAACAGGGTTGAAGGATCACCCCTCCACTTT.

This clonotype has only a few counts. CDR3 DNA sequence: TGTGCCAGCAGCCAAGTTGGGGTAGCCAAAAACATTCAGTACTTC. Its protein is CASSQVGVAKNIQYF. The rearrangement links TRBV3-1 to TRBJ2-4; D not certain. Germline loops: CDR1 LGHDT, CDR2 YNNKEL (reference sequence). The CDR3 length is 15 residues. With 1 base removed from V and 0 bases from J, the gap between germline ends came to 7 bases.

This rearrangement joins TRBV7-2 to TRBJ2-5; TRBD2 matches at 7 bases. CDR3 size: 15 residues. Germline V lookup: CDR1 SGHTA, CDR2 FQGNSA. Trimming removed 2 bases from V and 11 bases from J; junction bases left unmatched: 14. The CDR3: CASSLLRGEGNEQYF. The CDR3 DNA reads TGTGCCAGCAGCTTACTTCGGGGGGAGGGGAATGAGCAGTACTTC.

The chain combines TRBV5-4 with TRBJ1-2; 9 bases map to TRBD1. The CDR3 spans 16 residues. CDR1 and CDR2 from the germline V gene are SGHNT and YYREEE (reference sequence). V lost 4 bases to trimming and J lost 4 bases; unmatched junction nucleotides: 11. The CDR3 DNA reads TGTGCCAGCAGCCTCCGTCCGGGACAGGGAGGCTATGGCTACACCTTC. As protein: CASSLRPGQGGYGYTF.

The V and J genes are TRBV24-1 and TRBJ2-3; possibly TRBD2 for D (6 bases). Germline V lookup: CDR1 KGHDR, CDR2 SFDVKD. The CDR3 loop spans 18 amino acids. Trimming cost V 4 bases and J 4 bases, with 23 bases left between them. The CDR3 DNA is TGTGCCACCAGTGAAGTCCGCGGGACCCCGGGTAAGCCAGATACGCAGTATTTT. This encodes CATSEVRGTPGKPDTQYF.

The CDR3 coding sequence is TGTGCCAGCAGTTACAGTTCCGGGACAGGGAGTAACTATGGCTACACCTTC. Its translation is CASSYSSGTGSNYGYTF. V usage is TRBV6-6 and J usage is TRBJ1-2, with 9 nucleotides matching TRBD1. The CDR3 sequence is 17 residues long. V dropped 2 bases and J dropped 1; count of bases not matched to a gene: 8. Germline lookup yields CDR1 MNHNY and CDR2 SVGAGI (reference sequence).

This clonotype was counted between two and nine times. The chain employs TRBV4-2 and TRBJ1-2, with 8 nucleotides matching TRBD1. The CDR3 spans 15 residues. Germline loops: CDR1 LGHNA, CDR2 YNFKEQ. V gave up 3 bases and J gave up 2 bases; unmatched junction bases: 5. CDR3 nucleotide sequence: TGTGCCAGCAGCCAGGGACAGGAGGGAAACTATGGCTACACCTTC. Translating gives CASSQGQEGNYGYTF.

The rearrangement links TRBV4-2 to TRBJ2-5; weak D call: TRBD1 (6 bases). Trimming stripped 4 bases from V and 4 bases from J, with 10 bases between. This CDR3 has 13 amino acids. Germline-derived CDR1 and CDR2 are LGHNA and YNFKEQ. As DNA, the CDR3 is TGTGCCAGCAGCCCAGGGGATGCAGAGACCCAGTACTTC. Translating it yields CASSPGDAETQYF.

The genes are TRBV7-9 and TRBJ2-1; the D gene is possibly TRBD1 (6 bases). The V gene's germline CDR1 is SEHNR and CDR2 FQNEAQ (reference sequence). This CDR3 is built from 16 residues. The V end was cut by 5 bases, the J end by 0 bases, with 14 bases between. CDR3 amino acids: CASSPETGTSYNEQFF. The CDR3 region has the DNA TGTGCCAGCAGCCCCGAGACAGGTACCTCCTACAATGAGCAGTTCTTC.

The chain couples TRBV29-1 to TRBJ1-5; TRBD1 is a possible D gene (5 bases). Germline values: CDR1 SQVTM, CDR2 ANQGSEA. V was trimmed by 6 bases and J by 2 bases, leaving 17 bases between them. The CDR3 runs 15 residues. The CDR3 DNA reads TGCAGCGTCATCGAGGCGGGGGGTGGCAATCAGCCCCAGCATTTT. It yields the protein CSVIEAGGGNQPQHF. Using reference TRBV29-1 and TRBJ1-5 for the parts outside the CDR3, the full variable domain is SAVISQKPSRDICQRGTSLTIQCQVDSQVTMMFWYRQQPGQSLTLIATANQGSEATYESGFVIDKFPISRPNLTFSTLTVSNMSPEDSSIYLCSVIEAGGGNQPQHFGDGTRLSIL.

Concerning this clonotype: Its ends do not fully match the called genes, so a read error is possible. The J gene is TRBJ2-4, the V gene TRBV20-1; perhaps TRBD2 as D (5 bases). The CDR3 sequence is 15 residues long. In germline, CDR1 is DFQATT, CDR2 SNEGSKA (reference sequence). The CDR3 loop reads CSAIEGPLARNIQYF. CDR3 sequence (DNA): TGCAGTGCTATAGAGGGTCCGTTAGCCAGAAACATTCAGTACTTC.

In this sample, this clonotype turned up many times. The rearrangement joins TRBV7-2 to TRBJ2-5, with D unclear. Germline loops: CDR1 SGHTA, CDR2 FQGNSA. Deletions cut 5 bases from V and 7 bases from J, with 17 bases between. The CDR3 is 14 residues long. The CDR3 coding sequence is TGTGCCAGCAGCCCTACATCGCACGTGGGGACCCAGTACTTC. This translates into CASSPTSHVGTQYF. Using reference TRBV7-2 and TRBJ2-5 for the parts outside the CDR3, the full variable domain is GAGVSQSPSNKVTEKGKDVELRCDPISGHTALYWYRQSLGQGLEFLIYFQGNSAPDKSGLPSDRFSAERTGGSVSTLTIQRTQQEDSAVYLCASSPTSHVGTQYFGPGTRLLVL.

Worth noting for this clonotype: A much bigger clone sits one base away, suggesting this may be a read error. The chain is built from TRBV6-5 and TRBJ2-6; D could derive from TRBD1 or TRBD2 (5 bases each). Looked up from germline, CDR1 is MNHEY and CDR2 is SVGAGI. There are 15 residues in the CDR3. CDR3 amino acids: CASSYRESGASVLTF. The CDR3 bases are TGTGCCAGCAGTTATCGGGAATCTGGGGCCAGCGTCCTGACTTTC.

This clonotype was observed at least ten times. The rearrangement uses TRBV20-1 and TRBJ2-1; D gene ambiguous. The germline CDR1 and CDR2 sequences are DFQATT and SNEGSKA (reference sequence). This CDR3 region has 14 residues. The DNA of the CDR3 is TGCAAACCTCAAAGACCGTCTTGGAGTAATGAGCAGTTCTTC. It translates to CKPQRPSWSNEQFF.

CDR3 sequence: CASQMTGQNTEAFF. In DNA form, the CDR3 reads TGCGCCAGCCAGATGACAGGGCAGAACACTGAAGCTTTCTTT. The chain couples TRBV5-1 to TRBJ1-1; 7 nucleotides line up with TRBD1. Trimming took 7 bases from V and 1 from J; bases not matched to a gene: 7. From germline, CDR1 is SGHRS and CDR2 YFSETQ. This CDR3 spans 14 amino acids.